These 7 T cell receptor beta chains share one sample of origin, sequenced in a study of CD8+CD57+ T cells in acquired aplastic anemia. Genomic DNA acted as the template from which TCR beta VDJ combination and CDR3 sequence profiling were carried out. Via MiXCR, TCRdb re-called the reads, giving one row per CDR3 protein. The sample contains over 150,000 distinct CDR3 sequences, around half of which appear only once. Patients selected for sequencing had displayed CD8+CD57+ cell expansion by flow cytometry. Source material: sorted CD4+, CD8+, or CD8+CD57+ T cells (not recorded which) from PBMCs. The source of these receptors is a human donor with aplastic anemia.

The chain links TRBV5-1 to TRBJ1-1; D is undetermined. Germline lookup yields CDR1 SGHRS and CDR2 YFSETQ. Trimming pared 0 bases from V and 5 bases from J, leaving 11 bases between. This CDR3 spans 14 amino acids. The CDR3 loop is CASSLVRLGTEAFF. For the CDR3, the DNA is TGCGCCAGCAGCTTGGTGCGGTTAGGAACTGAAGCTTTCTTT.

DNA for the CDR3: TGTGCCAGCAGTGCCCGGACAGGGGTGGACGAGCAGTACTTC. Its protein is CASSARTGVDEQYF. The chain combines TRBV25-1 with TRBJ2-7, with 9 bases matching TRBD1. The junction had 6 bases not matched to a gene; V was cut back by 4 bases and J by 5 bases. The CDR3 sequence is 14 residues long. Per the germline V gene, CDR1 is MGHDK and CDR2 is SYGVNS.

V and J are TRBV6-4 and TRBJ2-6; D is uncertain. Germline CDR1 reads MRHNA; CDR2 reads SNTAGT. Between the trimmed V and J ends, which lost 6 bases and 4 bases, there was a span of 7 bases. This CDR3 is built from 13 residues. CDR3 sequence reads: CASSTAGANVLTF. For the CDR3, the DNA is TGTGCCAGCAGCACCGCGGGGGCCAACGTCCTGACTTTC.

This clonotype was recorded a few times. The chain couples TRBV19 to TRBJ1-4; TRBD1 is a possible D gene (6 bases). This CDR3 has 15 residues. The V end was cut by 5 bases, the J end by 5 bases, with 15 bases between. In germline, CDR1 is LNHDA, CDR2 SQIVND (reference sequence). The CDR3 coding sequence is TGTGCCAGTAGTCTCGACACAGGGTTAAATGAAAAACTGTTTTTT. It specifies CASSLDTGLNEKLFF.

The J gene is TRBJ2-1, the V gene TRBV5-4, with TRBD2 matching 12 bases. The V segment lost 5 bases and the J segment 2 bases; nucleotides outside the gene matches: 8. Germline V gives CDR1 SGHNT, CDR2 YYREEE (reference sequence). The CDR3 is 17 residues long. The CDR3 region has the DNA TGTGCCAGCAGTTTTGCTAGCGGGGGGGCCACCTACAATGAGCAGTTCTTC. As protein: CASSFASGGATYNEQFF.

The chain combines TRBV29-1 with TRBJ2-3, with 7 bases identical to TRBD2. The germline V gene has CDR1 SQVTM and CDR2 ANQGSEA. CDR3 length: 15 residues. V shed 4 bases, J shed 0 bases, and the junction held 7 bases outside the gene matches. The CDR3 reads CSVGWGGGSTDTQYF. The CDR3 DNA reads TGCAGCGTTGGTTGGGGGGGAGGTAGCACAGATACGCAGTATTTT.

This clonotype showed up many times. One end of the junction fails to match germline, which may point to a read error. The chain uses TRBV12-3 or TRBV12-4 and TRBJ2-7; no definite D call. The CDR3 sequence is 13 residues long. CDR3 bases: TGCGCCAGCAGCTTGGCCGGAGCCTACGAGCAGTACTTC. As protein: CASSLAGAYEQYF.